The sequence of this T cell receptor beta chain was determined in a study of beta chain features in type 1 diabetes. As for the study in general: There were approximately 100,000,000 sorted cells examined across all samples.

Study-wide results and caveats: Type 1 diabetes patients had moderately but significantly shorter TCRB CDR3s in all four CD4+ subsets. Patients' naive, central memory and regulatory TCRB repertoires appeared more alike than those of healthy donors. Sequencing from cDNA could over-represent high-TCR-expressing cells.

About this clone: What it binds is not known.

Expressed TCRB transcripts got sequenced, as all isolated RNA was reverse transcribed. Method: immunoSEQ multiplex PCR; TCRdb's copy keeps in-frame clones and lacks some. Counted here are some 640,000 clones, more than 12% occurring once; the ten biggest clones make up less than 0.04%. Sequenced material: naive CD4+ T cells from blood. The clonotype comes from a man aged 18 to 30 with type 1 diabetes.

This CDR3 reads CASSVQGQGEKLFF. The DNA of the CDR3 is TGTGCCAGCAGCGTGCAGGGACAGGGTGAAAAACTGTTTTTT. This chain uses TRBV9 with TRBJ1-4, with 9 bases identical to TRBD1. The trim removed 2 bases at V and 7 bases at J, leaving 3 bases unmatched. CDR1 and CDR2 (germline): SGDLS, YYNGEE. This CDR3 region has 14 residues.